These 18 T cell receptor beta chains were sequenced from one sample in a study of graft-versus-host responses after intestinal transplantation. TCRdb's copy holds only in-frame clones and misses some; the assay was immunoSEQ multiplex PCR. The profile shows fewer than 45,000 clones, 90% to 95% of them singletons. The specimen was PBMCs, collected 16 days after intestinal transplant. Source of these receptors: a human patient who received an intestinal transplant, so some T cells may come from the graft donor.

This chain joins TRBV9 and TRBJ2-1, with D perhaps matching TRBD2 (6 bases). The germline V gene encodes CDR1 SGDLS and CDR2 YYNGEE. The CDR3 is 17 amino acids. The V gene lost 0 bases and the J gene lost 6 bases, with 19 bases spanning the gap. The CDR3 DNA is TGTGCCAGCAGCGTAGTTTCTCCCACCTTGGGGGGCAATGAGCAGTTCTTC. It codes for CASSVVSPTLGGNEQFF.

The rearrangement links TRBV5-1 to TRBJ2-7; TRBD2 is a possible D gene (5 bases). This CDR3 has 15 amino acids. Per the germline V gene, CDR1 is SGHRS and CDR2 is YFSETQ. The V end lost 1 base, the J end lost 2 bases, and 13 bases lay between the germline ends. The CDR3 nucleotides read TGCGCCAGCAGCTTGTTTGTCGGGATCCCCTACGAGCAGTACTTC. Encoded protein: CASSLFVGIPYEQYF.

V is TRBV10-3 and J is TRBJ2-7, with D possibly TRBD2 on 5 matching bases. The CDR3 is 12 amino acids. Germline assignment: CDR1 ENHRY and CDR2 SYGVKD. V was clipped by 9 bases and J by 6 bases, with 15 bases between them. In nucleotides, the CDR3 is TGTGCCATACTAGATTACCTGGGCGAGCAGTACTTC. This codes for CAILDYLGEQYF.

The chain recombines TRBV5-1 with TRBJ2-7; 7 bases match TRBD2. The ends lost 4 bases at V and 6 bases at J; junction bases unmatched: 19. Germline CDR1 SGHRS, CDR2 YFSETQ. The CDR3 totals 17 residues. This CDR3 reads CASSLSRRDYPLTEQYF. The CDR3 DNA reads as TGCGCCAGCAGCCTGTCCCGCCGGGACTATCCCCTTACCGAGCAGTACTTC. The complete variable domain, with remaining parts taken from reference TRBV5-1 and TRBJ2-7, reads KAGVTQTPRYLIKTRGQQVTLSCSPISGHRSVSWYQQTPGQGLQFLFEYFSETQRNKGNFPGRFSGRQFSNSRSEMNVSTLELGDSALYLCASSLSRRDYPLTEQYFGPGTRLTVT.

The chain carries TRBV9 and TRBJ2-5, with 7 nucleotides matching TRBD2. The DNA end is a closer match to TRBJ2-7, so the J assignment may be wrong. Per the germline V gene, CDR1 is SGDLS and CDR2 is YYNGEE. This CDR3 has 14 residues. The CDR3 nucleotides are TGTGCCAGCAGCGTAGGGGGTGGGAGGGACGAGCAGTACTTC. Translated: CASSVGGGRDEQYF.

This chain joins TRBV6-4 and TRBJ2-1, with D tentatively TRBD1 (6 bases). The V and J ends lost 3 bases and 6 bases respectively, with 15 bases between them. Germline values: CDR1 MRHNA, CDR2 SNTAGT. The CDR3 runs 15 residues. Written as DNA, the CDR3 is TGTGCCAGCAGTGAACCGGGAAAAGGGGGCAATGAGCAGTTCTTC. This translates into CASSEPGKGGNEQFF.

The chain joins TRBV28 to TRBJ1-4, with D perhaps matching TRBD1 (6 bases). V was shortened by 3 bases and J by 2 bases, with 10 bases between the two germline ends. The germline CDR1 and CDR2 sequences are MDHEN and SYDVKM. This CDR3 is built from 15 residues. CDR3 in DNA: TGTGCCAGCAGTTTTACAGGGTTCACTAATGAAAAACTGTTTTTT. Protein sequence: CASSFTGFTNEKLFF.

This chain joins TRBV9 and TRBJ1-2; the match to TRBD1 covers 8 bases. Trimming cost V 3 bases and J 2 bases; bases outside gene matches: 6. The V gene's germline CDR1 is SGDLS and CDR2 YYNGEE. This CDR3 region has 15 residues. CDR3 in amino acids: CASSDPRQGNYGYTF. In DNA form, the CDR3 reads TGTGCCAGCAGCGACCCCCGACAGGGGAACTATGGCTACACCTTC.

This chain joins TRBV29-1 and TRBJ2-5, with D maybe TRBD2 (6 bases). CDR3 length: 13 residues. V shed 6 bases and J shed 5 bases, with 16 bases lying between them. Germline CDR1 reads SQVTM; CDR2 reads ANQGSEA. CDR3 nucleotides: TGCAGCGTGGGGAGACGGGAGCCCGAGACCCAGTACTTC. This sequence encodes CSVGRREPETQYF.

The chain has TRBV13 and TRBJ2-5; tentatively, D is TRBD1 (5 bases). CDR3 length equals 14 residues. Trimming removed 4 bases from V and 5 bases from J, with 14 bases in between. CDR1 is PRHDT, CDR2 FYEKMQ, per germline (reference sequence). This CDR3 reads CASSSPGSRETQYF. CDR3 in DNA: TGTGCCAGCAGCTCCCCAGGGTCTAGGGAGACCCAGTACTTC.

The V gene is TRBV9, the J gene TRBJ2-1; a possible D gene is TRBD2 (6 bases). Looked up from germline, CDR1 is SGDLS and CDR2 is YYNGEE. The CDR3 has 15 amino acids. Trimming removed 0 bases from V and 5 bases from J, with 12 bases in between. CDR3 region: CASSVAGALNNEQFF. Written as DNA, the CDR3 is TGTGCCAGCAGCGTAGCGGGAGCATTAAACAATGAGCAGTTCTTC.

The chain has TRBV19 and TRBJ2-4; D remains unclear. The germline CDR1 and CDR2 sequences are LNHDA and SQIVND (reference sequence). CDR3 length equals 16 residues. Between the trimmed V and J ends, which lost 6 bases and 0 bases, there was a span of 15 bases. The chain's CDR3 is CASSEHGEKAKNIQYF. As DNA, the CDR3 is TGTGCCAGTAGCGAACACGGCGAGAAAGCCAAAAACATTCAGTACTTC.

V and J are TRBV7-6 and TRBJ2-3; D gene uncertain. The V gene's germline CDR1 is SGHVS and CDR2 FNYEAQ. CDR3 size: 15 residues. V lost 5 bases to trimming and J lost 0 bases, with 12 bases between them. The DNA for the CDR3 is TGTGCCAGCAGCCATCGGACGGATAGCACAGATACGCAGTATTTT. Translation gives CASSHRTDSTDTQYF.

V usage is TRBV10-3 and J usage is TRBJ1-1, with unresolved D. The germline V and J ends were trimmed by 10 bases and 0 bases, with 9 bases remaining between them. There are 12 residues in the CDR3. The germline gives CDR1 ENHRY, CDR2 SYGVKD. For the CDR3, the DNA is TGTGCCACCTCCTCGATGAACACTGAAGCTTTCTTT. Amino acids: CATSSMNTEAFF.

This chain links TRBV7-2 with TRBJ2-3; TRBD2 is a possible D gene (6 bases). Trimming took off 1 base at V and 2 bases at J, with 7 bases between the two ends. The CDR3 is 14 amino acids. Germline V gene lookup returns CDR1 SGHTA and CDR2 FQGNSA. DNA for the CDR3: TGTGCCAGCAGCTTAGAGGGACTCACAGATACGCAGTATTTT. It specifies CASSLEGLTDTQYF.

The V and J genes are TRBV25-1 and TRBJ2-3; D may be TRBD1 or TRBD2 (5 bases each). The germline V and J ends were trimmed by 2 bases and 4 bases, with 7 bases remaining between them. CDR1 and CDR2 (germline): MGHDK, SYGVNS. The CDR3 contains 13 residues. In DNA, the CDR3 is TGTGCCAGCAGTGAAGGGGGAGCAGATACGCAGTATTTT. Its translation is CASSEGGADTQYF. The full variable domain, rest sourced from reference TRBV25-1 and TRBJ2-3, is EADIYQTPRYLVIGTGKKITLECSQTMGHDKMYWYQQDPGMELHLIHYSYGVNSTEKGDLSSESTVSRIRTEHFPLTLESARPSHTSQYLCASSEGGADTQYFGPGTRLTVL.

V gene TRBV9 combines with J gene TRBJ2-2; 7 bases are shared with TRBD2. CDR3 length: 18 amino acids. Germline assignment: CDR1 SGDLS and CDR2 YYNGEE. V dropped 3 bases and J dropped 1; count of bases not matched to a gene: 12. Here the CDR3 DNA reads TGTGCCAGCAGCGGAAGGGGTGGAGGCGGGGGGAACACCGGGGAGCTGTTTTTT. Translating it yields CASSGRGGGGGNTGELFF.

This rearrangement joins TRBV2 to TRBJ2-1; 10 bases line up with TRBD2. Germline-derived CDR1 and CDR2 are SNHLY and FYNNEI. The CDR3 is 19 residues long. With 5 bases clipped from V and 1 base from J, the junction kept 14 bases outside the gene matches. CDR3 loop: CASSLLGLAPQRSYNEQFF. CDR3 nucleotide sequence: TGTGCCAGCAGTTTGTTGGGACTAGCGCCACAAAGGTCCTACAATGAGCAGTTCTTC.